A selection of T cell receptor beta chains follows, all from one sample in a study of neurological immune-mediated disorders. MiXCR, applied by TCRdb to the 5' RACE reads, yields one record per CDR3 protein. Of tens of thousands of distinct CDR3 sequences detected, around an eighth appear once; the ten largest clones hold about 2.3%. The sequencing sample was made of PBMCs. Receptor source: a woman between 40 and 55 years old in good health. The CDR3 runs from the conserved cysteine through the conserved F or W. D genes are given only for firm matches. Rows give clone size only sometimes, using once, few, many, or a class for an expanded clone.

clone size	V gene	J gene	D gene	CDR3 DNA	CDR3 protein
many	TRBV5-1	TRBJ2-2	TRBD2	TGCGCCAGCAGCTCTTACGGGACTAGCGGGAGAGATGCGAACACCGGGGAGCTGTTTTTT	CASSSYGTSGRDANTGELFF
many	TRBV7-9	TRBJ2-7	NA	TGTGCCAGCAGCCCGGGGCAGGGGAAGTCCTACGAGCAGTACTTC	CASSPGQGKSYEQYF
many	TRBV2	TRBJ2-5	TRBD1	TGTGCCACTTCTTCACAGGGGGCTGTAGAGACCCAGTACTTC	CATSSQGAVETQYF
many	TRBV20-1	TRBJ1-2	NA	TGCAGTGCCGTGGGGGAACGGGGCTATGGCTACACCTTC	CSAVGERGYGYTF
many	TRBV5-1	TRBJ2-3	NA	TGCGCCAGCAGCTTAGTGAACGGATACGCAGATACGCAGTATTTT	CASSLVNGYADTQYF
many	TRBV25-1	TRBJ2-6	TRBD1	TGTGCCAGCAGTGAAACAGGGGCTGGGGCCAACGTCCTGACTTTC	CASSETGAGANVLTF
many	TRBV7-2	TRBJ2-7	TRBD2	TGTGCCAGCAGCCCCCAGGGCGGGGAGGGCTACGAGCAGTACTTC	CASSPQGGEGYEQYF
many	TRBV29-1	TRBJ2-2	TRBD1	TGCAGCGTTGAAGAAGAGGGGGCCGGCACCGGGGAGCTGTTTTTT	CSVEEEGAGTGELFF
NA	TRBV7-9	TRBJ2-5	NA	TGTGCCAGCAGCACCGGGGCGCAATTAAACCAAGAGACCCAGTACTTC	CASSTGAQLNQETQYF
NA	TRBV7-6	TRBJ1-2	NA	TGTGCCAGCAGCCATCCAGGGGCTGGCTACACCTTC	CASSHPGAGYTF
many	TRBV20-1	TRBJ2-5	NA	TGCAGTGCTAGAGATAACAGGGAGGGTCGTGAGACCCAGTACTTC	CSARDNREGRETQYF
many	TRBV29-1	TRBJ2-3	NA	TGCAGCGTTACCTGGGGTACTAGCTTGGAAGATACGCAGTATTTT	CSVTWGTSLEDTQYF
many	TRBV5-1	TRBJ1-2	TRBD1	TGCGCCAGCAGCTCTGGACAGGATGACACCTTC	CASSSGQDDTF
many	TRBV12-3/TRBV12-4	TRBJ1-1	NA	TGTGCCAGCAGTTTTTCGGGTGAAGCTTTCTTT	CASSFSGEAFF
many	TRBV6-5	TRBJ2-7	NA	TGTGCCAGCACCCTGGACGTCCGTTCCTACGAGCAGTACTTC	CASTLDVRSYEQYF
NA	TRBV5-1	TRBJ1-1	TRBD1	TGCGCCAGCAGCTTTGAACCGGGACAGGGGGGCATGAACACTGAAGCTTTCTTT	CASSFEPGQGGMNTEAFF
NA	TRBV2	TRBJ2-3	TRBD2	TGTGCCAGCAGAAGGCGGGAGATGACAGATACGCAGTATTTT	CASRRREMTDTQYF
few	TRBV7-3	TRBJ1-1	NA	TGTGCCAGCAGCTCTTCGTTAGGGACTGAAGCTTTCTTT	CASSSSLGTEAFF
many	TRBV10-3	TRBJ2-5	NA	TGTGCCATCACCCAGTCCCAAGAGACCCAGTACTTC	CAITQSQETQYF
many	TRBV20-1	TRBJ1-3	NA	TGCAGTGCTAGAGACGGGAACTCTGGAAACACCATATATTTT	CSARDGNSGNTIYF
many	TRBV20-1	TRBJ1-2	NA	TGCAGTGCCGGGTCTCCCTCACCTGGCTACACCTTC	CSAGSPSPGYTF
many	TRBV7-8	TRBJ1-1	NA	TGTGCCAGCAGCTCCCTCGTTAGGGCTGAAGCTTTCTTT	CASSSLVRAEAFF
few	TRBV11-1	TRBJ2-3	TRBD2	TGTGCCAGCAGCCTTCGGACTAGCGGGGGGGCGAGCACAGATACGCAGTATTTT	CASSLRTSGGASTDTQYF
many	TRBV29-1	TRBJ2-1	NA	TGCAGCGGGGGACGGAGCGGTGAGCAGTTCTTC	CSGGRSGEQFF
many	TRBV5-1	TRBJ1-3	NA	TGCGCCAGCAGCTTGGGCCAGACTTACTCTGGAAACACCATATATTTT	CASSLGQTYSGNTIYF
once	TRBV7-3	TRBJ2-5	TRBD2	TGTGCTAGGAGCCTCGGGGTAGCGGGAGGTCCTTCAGAGACCCAGTACTTC	CARSLGVAGGPSETQYF
many	TRBV5-5	TRBJ1-4	NA	TGTGCCAGCAGCCCCGCAGGGGCTAGCGAAAAACTGTTTTTT	CASSPAGASEKLFF
many	TRBV6-5	TRBJ2-7	TRBD1	TGTGCCAGCGGGCTCCGGGGACAGGGAACCTACGAGCAGTACTTC	CASGLRGQGTYEQYF
few	TRBV15	TRBJ1-2	NA	TGTGCCACCAGCAGAGCGATCCGGACAGACTCTGGCTACACCTTC	CATSRAIRTDSGYTF
many	TRBV19	TRBJ2-7	TRBD1	TGTGCCAGTAGTGACAGGGGTACGAACGAGCAGTACTTC	CASSDRGTNEQYF
many	TRBV7-2	TRBJ1-1	NA	TGTGCCAGCAGCTTAGGGGGGGGGAGGGGGACTGAAGCTTTCTTT	CASSLGGGRGTEAFF
many	TRBV7-2	TRBJ1-4	NA	TGTGCCAGCAGCTTTGACGGGAGAACTAATGAAAAACTGTTTTTT	CASSFDGRTNEKLFF
large	TRBV29-1	TRBJ1-2	NA	TGCAGCGTGGGCCGGACAGAGTCGATCGGGGGCTACACCTTC	CSVGRTESIGGYTF
NA	TRBV7-2	TRBJ1-1	NA	TGTGCCAGCAGCTTACTAGGGGTGAGCACTGAAGCTTTATTT	CASSLLGVSTEALF
many	TRBV5-1	TRBJ2-5	TRBD2	TGCGCCAGCAGCTTGGTTGGCCTAGCGGGATACCAAGAGACCCAGTACTTC	CASSLVGLAGYQETQYF
many	TRBV5-1	TRBJ2-4	TRBD2	TGCGCCAGCAGTTATGTCGGGACTAGCTTGAACATTCAGTACTTC	CASSYVGTSLNIQYF
NA	TRBV7-3	TRBJ2-2	NA	TGTGCCAGCAGCCCTGAGACGTCGAGGACCGGGGAGCTGTTTTTT	CASSPETSRTGELFF
many	TRBV5-1	TRBJ1-2	NA	TGCGCCAGCAGCTCGGGCGGGGTCGGCTATGGCTACACCTTC	CASSSGGVGYGYTF
many	TRBV28	TRBJ2-4	NA	TGTGCCAGCAGTCCCTCCGGGGCCAAAAACATTCAGTACTTC	CASSPSGAKNIQYF
many	TRBV6-2/TRBV6-3	TRBJ2-3	NA	TGTGCCAGCAGTTACCTTCGGGACATTTACACAGATACGCAGTATTTT	CASSYLRDIYTDTQYF
many	TRBV9	TRBJ2-3	NA	TGTGCCAGCAGCGTACGATTCACAGATACGCAGTATTTT	CASSVRFTDTQYF
many	TRBV7-9	TRBJ2-7	TRBD2	TGTGCCAGCTCGTATCCCGGGGGGGACGAGCAGTACTTC	CASSYPGGDEQYF
many	TRBV4-3	TRBJ1-1	TRBD1	TGCGCCAGCAGCCCCCTGGCCAGGGGGGAAGCGAACACTGAAGCTTTCTTT	CASSPLARGEANTEAFF
NA	TRBV18	TRBJ1-2	NA	TGTGCCAGCTCACCTCCCGGGAATGGGGGACGCACTAACTATGGCTACACCTTC	CASSPPGNGGRTNYGYTF
many	TRBV29-1	TRBJ1-1	TRBD1	TGCAGCGTTGATAAGGGTACAGGGGTTCGGACTGAAGCTTTCTTT	CSVDKGTGVRTEAFF
many	TRBV7-8	TRBJ1-1	TRBD1	TGTGCCAGCAGCCCCCGGGACAGCTACATGAACACTGAAGCTTTCTTT	CASSPRDSYMNTEAFF
many	TRBV5-1	TRBJ2-7	TRBD1	TGCGCCAGCAGCCCGGGACAGGGGGGCTACGAGCAGTACTTC	CASSPGQGGYEQYF
many	TRBV7-2	TRBJ1-2	NA	TGTGCCAGCAGCTTTCAGTCAGGGGCGGGCTATGGCTACACCTTC	CASSFQSGAGYGYTF
many	TRBV29-1	TRBJ2-6	TRBD1	TGCAGCGTTCGGGGACAGGGTTTTTGGGGTAACTCTGGGGCCAACGTCCTGACTTTC	CSVRGQGFWGNSGANVLTF